This TCR beta chain originates from a study of T cells in Graves' hyperthyroidism and ophthalmopathy. CDR1 and CDR2 from the germline V gene are DFQATT and SNEGSKA (reference sequence). The CDR3 spans 11 residues. With 6 bases removed from V and 2 bases from J, the gap between germline ends came to 5 bases. This clonotype was seen at least ten times. The investigators amplified TCR beta CDR3 regions from RNA transcripts. First-round RT-PCR with HTBI primers amplified the TCR CDR3 region. TCRdb analysed the multiplex PCR reads with MiXCR anew, one entry per CDR3 protein. The top ten hold 16% of the sample, which has 600,000 to 850,000 distinct CDR3 sequences, roughly a sixth seen once. Subjects aged 18 to 65 presented with newly diagnosed hyperthyroidism of less than 2 months' duration. Fresh 10 ml peripheral blood yielded PBMCs.

The clonotype comes from a woman aged 50 to 60 with Graves' hyperthyroidism that later progressed to Graves' ophthalmopathy. Material: blood. The chain couples TRBV20-1 to TRBJ2-1; D uncertain. Here the CDR3 reads CSAGPYNEQFF. In DNA, the CDR3 is TGCAGTGCAGGCCCCTACAATGAGCAGTTCTTC.